This TCR beta chain is drawn from a study of brain T cells in children with intractable seizures. Overall study results and limits: Clones missing pre-surgery may reflect undersampling of that blood sample. HCMV serostatus was not known, and viral specificity came from CDR3 similarity only.

Specified time point: blood from clinic visit 5 months post-surgery; TSC patient then seizure free. Patients received at least one anti-epileptic drug before surgery. Repertoires were generated with immunoSEQ multiplex PCR, while TCRdb's copy carries only in-frame clones and drops some. The repertoire holds 340,000 or so clones, over 90% seen once, with 5% to 7% in the top ten. Regarding this clone: What it recognizes is unknown.

There are 14 residues in the CDR3. In germline, CDR1 is SQVTM, CDR2 ANQGSEA. V gave up 8 bases and J gave up 2 bases, with 17 bases separating them. This specimen consisted of peripheral blood, obtained less than 6 months after surgery. The source is a boy in the first two years of life with tuberous sclerosis and intractable seizures. The chain couples TRBV29-1 to TRBJ2-3; D possibly uses TRBD1 or TRBD2 (5 bases each). CDR3 in DNA: TGCAGCATTACCGGGGCCGAATACACAGATACGCAGTATTTT. It codes for CSITGAEYTDTQYF.